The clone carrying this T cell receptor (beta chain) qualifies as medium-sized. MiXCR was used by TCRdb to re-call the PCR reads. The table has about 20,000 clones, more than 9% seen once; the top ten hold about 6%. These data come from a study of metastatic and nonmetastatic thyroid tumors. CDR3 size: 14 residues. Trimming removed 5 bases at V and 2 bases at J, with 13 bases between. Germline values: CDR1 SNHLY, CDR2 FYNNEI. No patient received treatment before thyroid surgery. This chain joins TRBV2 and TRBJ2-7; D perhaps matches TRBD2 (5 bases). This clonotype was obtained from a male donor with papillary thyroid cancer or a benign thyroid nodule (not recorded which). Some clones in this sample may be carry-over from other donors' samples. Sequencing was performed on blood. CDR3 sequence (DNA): TGTGCCAGCAGTCCAATTACCGGGACCTACGAGCAGTACTTC. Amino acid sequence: CASSPITGTYEQYF.